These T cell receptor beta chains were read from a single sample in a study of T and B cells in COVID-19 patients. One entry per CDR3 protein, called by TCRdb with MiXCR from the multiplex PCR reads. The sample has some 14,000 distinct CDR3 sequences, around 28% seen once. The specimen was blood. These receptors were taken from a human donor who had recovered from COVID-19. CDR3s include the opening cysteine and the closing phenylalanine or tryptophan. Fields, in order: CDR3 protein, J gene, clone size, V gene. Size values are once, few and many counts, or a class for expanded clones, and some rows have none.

CDR3 protein: CASTKKTRNNYGYTF; J gene: TRBJ1-2; clone size: .; V gene: TRBV19
CDR3 protein: CASSLSGQGLDQPQHF; J gene: TRBJ1-5; clone size: few; V gene: TRBV27
CDR3 protein: CASTGRGNMNTEAFF; J gene: TRBJ1-1; clone size: .; V gene: TRBV5-4
CDR3 protein: CASITDGGTYPRTQYF; J gene: TRBJ2-5; clone size: few; V gene: TRBV6-2/TRBV6-3
CDR3 protein: CASSLRDLAGGSYNEQFF; J gene: TRBJ2-1; clone size: medium-sized; V gene: TRBV11-1
CDR3 protein: CASSLLNSYNEQFF; J gene: TRBJ2-1; clone size: few; V gene: TRBV6-2/TRBV6-3
CDR3 protein: CASSRGGRIPLSDTQYF; J gene: TRBJ2-3; clone size: many; V gene: TRBV6-5
CDR3 protein: CATSRTGGDVVGYTF; J gene: TRBJ1-2; clone size: .; V gene: TRBV24-1
CDR3 protein: CASSLIGQTEAFF; J gene: TRBJ1-1; clone size: few; V gene: TRBV27
CDR3 protein: CASSMASGGLGAQFF; J gene: TRBJ2-1; clone size: medium-sized; V gene: TRBV19
CDR3 protein: CASSQQAEELFF; J gene: TRBJ2-2; clone size: .; V gene: TRBV4-3
CDR3 protein: CASNHQPQHF; J gene: TRBJ1-5; clone size: few; V gene: TRBV6-5
CDR3 protein: CAVRGVGAVAAEAFF; J gene: TRBJ1-1; clone size: .; V gene: TRBV6-5
CDR3 protein: CASSIDGEGQAKNIQYF; J gene: TRBJ2-4; clone size: few; V gene: TRBV19
CDR3 protein: CSARGTVGFESSPLHF; J gene: TRBJ1-6; clone size: once; V gene: TRBV20-1
CDR3 protein: CASSLTITYEQYF; J gene: TRBJ2-7; clone size: many; V gene: TRBV27
CDR3 protein: CASSVSSGDTEAFF; J gene: TRBJ1-1; clone size: .; V gene: TRBV18